This TCR beta chain was recorded in a study of technical replicates of blood from several donors. There are 16 residues in the CDR3. The V and J ends lost 4 bases and 6 bases, in that order; junction bases with no gene match: 10. Per germline, CDR1 SQVTM and CDR2 ANQGSEA. Only in-frame clones appear in the TCRdb table, and some are missing; sequencing was by immunoSEQ multiplex PCR. The data hold almost 55,000 clones, with roughly 94% observed a single time. Input material: T cells isolated from PBMCs. The rearrangement joins TRBV29-1 to TRBJ2-3, with 13 bases aligning to TRBD2. This TCR came from a human donor in good health. CDR3 bases: TGCAGCGTTGCCCGTAAACTAGCGGGAGGGCCTGATACGCAGTATTTT. Translating gives CSVARKLAGGPDTQYF.